These 30 T cell receptor beta chains came from one sample sequenced in a study of pediatric ulcerative colitis (dated by TCRdb to 2018 to 2020). The library came from the immunoSEQ multiplex PCR assay. The clones in this table, taken by TCRdb from immuneACCESS, are in-frame only. Not every clone is retained; where verified, under half of the shortfall comes from an unresolved V gene, and the cause of the rest is unknown. For this sample the table gives 35,000 to 45,000 clones, of which less than 90% were detected only once. Of the sample, approximately 23% falls within the top ten clones. Source material: blood. These receptors were obtained from a girl aged 5 to 17 with moderate ulcerative colitis.

The chain carries TRBV6-5 and TRBJ1-5; D unresolved. Trimming cost V 0 bases and J 3 bases, with 6 bases left between them. This CDR3 has 14 residues. CDR1 is MNHEY, CDR2 SVGAGI, per germline. The CDR3 sequence: CASSYSLNNQPQHF. For the CDR3, the DNA is TGTGCCAGCAGTTACTCGCTTAACAATCAGCCCCAGCATTTT.

The chain has TRBV6-5 and TRBJ1-2; no firm D call. V was cut by 3 bases and J by 4 bases, with 6 bases left in between. Looked up from germline, CDR1 is MNHEY and CDR2 is SVGAGI. This CDR3 region has 12 residues. The CDR3 DNA sequence: TGTGCCAGCAGTTATGGAGGCTATGGCTACACCTTC. It yields the protein CASSYGGYGYTF.

The chain joins TRBV2 to TRBJ1-2; D not certain. V shed 0 bases and J shed 1 base, with 12 bases lying between them. This CDR3 has 16 residues. Germline CDR1 and CDR2: SNHLY and FYNNEI. Here the CDR3 reads CASSEALFGSNYGYTF. DNA of the CDR3: TGTGCCAGCAGTGAAGCGCTTTTCGGGAGTAACTATGGCTACACCTTC.

A word on this clone: The germline gene is not matched at one end of the junction; a read error may be the cause. The genes are TRBV6-4 and TRBJ1-1; D might be TRBD1 (6 bases). Germline CDR1 and CDR2: MRHNA and SNTAGT. The CDR3 sequence is 17 residues long. CDR3 amino acids: CASSYSAGGVMNTEAFF. CDR3 DNA: TGTGCCAGCAGTTACTCCGCCGGGGGCGTCATGAACACTGAAGCTTTCTTT.

This clone came up a few times. This rearrangement joins TRBV19 to TRBJ1-5; D uncertain. Deletions cut 1 base from V and 6 bases from J, with 10 bases between. Germline V CDR1 and CDR2: LNHDA, SQIVND (reference sequence). The CDR3 spans 14 residues. The chain's CDR3 is CASSIGRGTQPQHF. The DNA of the CDR3 is TGTGCCAGTAGTATAGGTCGGGGAACTCAGCCCCAGCATTTT.

This chain joins TRBV18 and TRBJ1-1; D is unresolved. This CDR3 is 14 amino acids long. Trimming stripped 4 bases from V and 0 bases from J, with 9 bases between. CDR1 and CDR2 from the germline V gene are KGHSH and LQKENI. In DNA form, the CDR3 reads TGTGCCAGCTCACGGGCCGGGATGAACACTGAAGCTTTCTTT. Its translation: CASSRAGMNTEAFF.

The rearrangement uses TRBV29-1 and TRBJ1-1, with D unclear. This CDR3 comprises 13 residues. Germline V gene lookup returns CDR1 SQVTM and CDR2 ANQGSEA. The germline V and J ends were trimmed by 6 bases and 4 bases, with 15 bases remaining between them. The CDR3 loop is CSVVGGVSTEAFF. The CDR3 region has the DNA TGCAGCGTGGTTGGAGGTGTTTCCACTGAAGCTTTCTTT.

The chain employs TRBV5-1 and TRBJ1-2; D might be TRBD1 (6 bases). Between the trimmed V and J ends, which lost 0 bases and 7 bases, there was a span of 10 bases. CDR3 size: 13 residues. Germline loops: CDR1 SGHRS, CDR2 YFSETQ. CDR3 region: CASSLAGAGGYTF. The CDR3 DNA reads TGCGCCAGCAGCTTGGCGGGGGCCGGTGGCTACACCTTC.

The V call is TRBV19, the J call TRBJ1-5; perhaps TRBD1 as D (5 bases). V was clipped by 0 bases and J by 6 bases, with 21 bases between them. CDR1 is LNHDA and CDR2 is SQIVND in the germline V gene (reference sequence). The CDR3 runs 18 residues. The CDR3 spells CASSIDFQGFRLGQPQHF. The CDR3 DNA sequence: TGTGCCAGTAGTATAGATTTCCAGGGCTTCCGATTGGGTCAGCCCCAGCATTTT.

The chain couples TRBV4-1 to TRBJ2-7; D ambiguous. V shed 4 bases and J shed 1 base, with 11 bases lying between them. Germline CDR1 is MGHRA and CDR2 is YSYEKL. The CDR3 has 14 amino acids. DNA of the CDR3: TGCGCCAGCAGCCCAGAAGGGAAGTCCTACGAGCAGTACTTC. It is translated as CASSPEGKSYEQYF.

This clone was found a few times. The rearrangement links TRBV25-1 to TRBJ2-5; 8 nucleotides align to TRBD2. Germline CDR1 reads MGHDK; CDR2 reads SYGVNS. CDR3 size: 13 residues. The V segment lost 4 bases and the J segment 5 bases; nucleotides outside the gene matches: 3. CDR3 protein: CASSAGGVETQYF. The DNA for the CDR3 is TGTGCCAGCAGTGCGGGGGGGGTTGAGACCCAGTACTTC.

The chain has TRBV6-5 and TRBJ2-3; 7 bases map to TRBD1. Germline assignment: CDR1 MNHEY and CDR2 SVGAGI. This CDR3 comprises 11 residues. V was clipped by 10 bases and J by 15 bases; unmatched bases: 13. CDR3 nucleotide sequence: TGTGCCACTCGTACCGGGACAGAATATTATTTT. Its translation is CATRTGTEYYF.

The rearrangement uses TRBV28 and TRBJ2-7; 8 bases match TRBD2. This CDR3 has 17 amino acids. CDR1 is MDHEN and CDR2 is SYDVKM in the germline V gene. J lost 2 bases, V lost 3 bases, and 12 bases had no gene match. CDR3 residues: CASSFTTPAGATYEQYF. The CDR3 DNA reads as TGTGCCAGCAGTTTTACTACCCCAGCGGGGGCTACCTACGAGCAGTACTTC.

The V gene is TRBV7-2, the J gene TRBJ2-7, with 8 bases lining up with TRBD2. V lost 0 bases to trimming and J lost 4 bases; unmatched junction nucleotides: 5. The germline V gene encodes CDR1 SGHTA and CDR2 FQGNSA. The length of the CDR3 is 15 residues. CDR3 amino acids: CASSLASGGRYEQYF. The CDR3 nucleotides read TGTGCCAGCAGCTTAGCCTCGGGAGGGCGGTACGAGCAGTACTTC.

This chain uses TRBV28 with TRBJ1-4, with D unresolved. V was trimmed by 7 bases and J by 2 bases, leaving 11 bases between them. This CDR3 has 14 amino acids. Germline CDR1 is MDHEN and CDR2 is SYDVKM. The CDR3 protein is CASTWGGTNEKLFF. CDR3 DNA: TGTGCCAGCACTTGGGGAGGCACTAATGAAAAACTGTTTTTT.

The chain joins TRBV27 to TRBJ1-5; TRBD1 matches 8 bases. Germline trimming cut 6 bases from V and 5 bases from J; bases unmatched to any gene: 6. CDR1 is MNHEY and CDR2 is SMNVEV in the germline V gene (reference sequence). This CDR3 region has 14 residues. CDR3 amino acids: CASSWGTGHQPQHF. CDR3 bases: TGTGCCAGCAGCTGGGGGACAGGTCATCAGCCCCAGCATTTT.

This chain connects TRBV21-1 to TRBJ1-2; the table's D call TRBD1 went unverified against the DNA. TRBV21-1 is a pseudogene. The CDR3 loop spans 16 amino acids. The CDR3 loop reads CASSKTPGQGPGGYTF. In DNA, the CDR3 is TGTGCCAGCAGCAAAACCCCCGGTCAGGGTCCGGGTGGCTACACCTTC.

This sequence joins TRBV4-1 and TRBJ2-3; no clear D gene. V dropped 0 bases and J dropped 1 base, with 14 bases sitting between them. Germline values: CDR1 MGHRA, CDR2 YSYEKL. There are 17 residues in the CDR3. The CDR3 reads CASSQDGRVGRTDTQYF. CDR3 nucleotides: TGCGCCAGCAGCCAAGATGGACGGGTCGGCCGCACAGATACGCAGTATTTT.

The gene calls are TRBV6-5 and TRBJ1-2; 11 positions agree with TRBD1. CDR1 and CDR2 (germline): MNHEY, SVGAGI. The V and J ends lost 0 bases and 4 bases, in that order; junction bases with no gene match: 4. The CDR3 totals 16 residues. The CDR3 sequence: CASSYSSGTGGYGYTF. The CDR3 DNA follows: TGTGCCAGCAGTTACTCTAGCGGGACAGGGGGCTATGGCTACACCTTC.

The chain employs TRBV4-1 and TRBJ2-1; D is tentatively TRBD1 or TRBD2 (6 bases each). Germline CDR1 and CDR2: MGHRA and YSYEKL. Deletions cut 0 bases from V and 1 base from J, with 10 bases between. CDR3 length equals 16 residues. The chain's CDR3 is CASSQERGRSYNEQFF. CDR3 sequence (DNA): TGCGCCAGCAGCCAAGAGAGGGGGAGGTCCTACAATGAGCAGTTCTTC.

This rearrangement joins TRBV6-1 to TRBJ2-1; D unclear. Germline loops: CDR1 MNHNS, CDR2 SASEGT. This CDR3 region has 13 residues. Between the trimmed V and J ends, which lost 2 bases and 0 bases, there was a span of 2 bases. CDR3 protein: CASSESSYNEQFF. The CDR3 bases are TGTGCCAGCAGTGAAAGCTCCTACAATGAGCAGTTCTTC.

This chain connects TRBV10-3 to TRBJ1-1; TRBD1 is a possible D gene (5 bases). V lost 6 bases, J lost 10 bases, and 12 bases lay in between. This CDR3 has 11 residues. The germline CDR1 and CDR2 sequences are ENHRY and SYGVKD. This CDR3 is CAIRSTQGAFF. The CDR3 DNA reads as TGTGCCATCAGATCGACCCAGGGAGCTTTCTTT.

The chain recombines TRBV15 with TRBJ2-1; possibly TRBD2 for D (6 bases). This CDR3 region has 15 residues. Germline values: CDR1 LNHNV, CDR2 YYDKDF (reference sequence). V gave up 1 base and J gave up 1 base, with 8 bases separating them. This CDR3 is CATSRGGTSYNEQFF. CDR3 nucleotides: TGTGCCACCAGCAGAGGAGGGACTTCCTACAATGAGCAGTTCTTC.

This chain connects TRBV28 to TRBJ2-1; 10 bases map to TRBD2. Germline V lookup: CDR1 MDHEN, CDR2 SYDVKM. The CDR3 is 15 residues long. With 2 bases clipped from V and 5 bases from J, the junction kept 3 bases outside the gene matches. The DNA of the CDR3 is TGTGCCAGCAGTTTAATAGCGGGAGGAAACAATGAGCAGTTCTTC. This translates into CASSLIAGGNNEQFF.

The chain joins TRBV21-1 to TRBJ1-6. TRBV21-1 has pseudogene status. The CDR3 covers 11 residues. Here the CDR3 reads CASSFDPPLHF. The DNA for the CDR3 is TGTGCCAGCAGCTTTGACCCACCCCTCCACTTT.

The sample holds a few counts of this clone. The rearrangement joins TRBV15 to TRBJ1-5; D is ambiguous. The V and J ends lost 0 bases and 9 bases respectively, with 15 bases between them. This CDR3 is 15 amino acids long. The germline gives CDR1 LNHNV, CDR2 YYDKDF (reference sequence). DNA of the CDR3: TGTGCCACCAGCAGAGATATCGAGAAGTCTCGGCCCCAGCATTTT. This sequence encodes CATSRDIEKSRPQHF.

This chain joins TRBV2 and TRBJ1-4, with TRBD1 matching over 10 bases. V was clipped by 6 bases and J by 7 bases; unmatched bases: 5. The germline V gene has CDR1 SNHLY and CDR2 FYNNEI. The CDR3 spans 14 residues. For the CDR3, the DNA is TGTGCCAGCAGCTTGGACAGGGGGAGTGAAAAACTGTTTTTT. This translates into CASSLDRGSEKLFF.

The chain has TRBV29-1 and TRBJ2-1; perhaps TRBD2 as D (6 bases). CDR1 SQVTM and CDR2 ANQGSEA come from the germline V gene. There are 13 residues in the CDR3. The germline V and J ends were trimmed by 6 bases and 2 bases, with 11 bases remaining between them. The CDR3 DNA follows: TGCAGCGTCGGTACGGGGGCCTACAATGAGCAGTTCTTC. It codes for CSVGTGAYNEQFF.

J is TRBJ1-2 and V is TRBV11-1, with 10 bases aligning to TRBD1. Per the germline V gene, CDR1 is SGHAT and CDR2 is FQDESV (reference sequence). Unmatched junction bases numbered 6, after V lost 6 bases and J lost 8 bases. This CDR3 has 13 amino acids. The CDR3 DNA follows: TGTGCCAGCAGGCAATCGACAGGGGGCGGCTACACCTTC. It yields the protein CASRQSTGGGYTF. Variable domain in full (rest from reference TRBV11-1 and TRBJ1-2): EAEVAQSPRYKITEKSQAVAFWCDPISGHATLYWYRQILGQGPELLVQFQDESVVDDSQLPKDRFSAERLKGVDSTLKIQPAELGDSAMYLCASRQSTGGGYTFGSGTRLTVV.

This clone appeared a few times. CDR3 bases: TGTGCCAGCAGCGAGACAGGGCAAAGTCGACCCCTCCACTTT. It specifies CASSETGQSRPLHF. The chain has TRBV9 and TRBJ1-6; 7 nucleotides line up with TRBD1. The CDR3 consists of 14 residues. CDR1 is SGDLS, CDR2 YYNGEE, per germline. V trimming: 3 bases; J trimming: 12 bases; junction bases outside the gene matches: 9.